The 23 T cell receptor beta chains below were found in one sample sequenced in a study of vaccination and CD4 T cells after COVID-19. Treatment indicated: roughly 10-day PBMC culture with coronavirus spike peptide pools or control peptides (ViraFEST assay). Sequenced with the Oncomine TCR Beta short-read assay was DNA taken from cultured CD4+ T cells. One entry per CDR3 protein, called by TCRdb with MiXCR from the PCR reads. This sample has tens of thousands of distinct CDR3 sequences, with over 40% found just once. Antigen specificity for these receptors is unknown. Material: CD4+ T cells from blood, cultured in vitro. These receptors all stem from a human donor who had recovered from COVID-19.

The chain's CDR3 is CASSDFGREPRRNTEAFF. Written as DNA, the CDR3 is TGTGCCAGCAGTGATTTTGGCCGCGAGCCCCGCCGGAACACTGAAGCTTTCTTT. This chain joins TRBV6-4 and TRBJ1-1; D is undetermined. V was cut by 3 bases and J by 1 base, with 21 bases left in between. Germline V gives CDR1 MRHNA, CDR2 SNTAGT. CDR3 size: 18 residues.

Here the CDR3 DNA reads TGTGCCAGCAGGCCAAAAACAGGACAGGGCACTATGAACACTGAAGCTTTCTTT. Translating gives CASRPKTGQGTMNTEAFF. The V call is TRBV6-1, the J call TRBJ1-1, with TRBD1 matching 8 bases. V gave up 6 bases and J gave up 0 bases; unmatched junction bases: 15. The germline gives CDR1 MNHNS, CDR2 SASEGT. The CDR3 loop spans 18 amino acids.

This clonotype showed up just a few times. The rearrangement uses TRBV5-1 and TRBJ1-2, with 10 bases that match TRBD1. After removal of 4 bases from V and 1 base from J, the junction contained 10 bases not matched to a gene. The CDR3 runs 17 residues. Per germline, CDR1 SGHRS and CDR2 YFSETQ. The DNA for the CDR3 is TGCGCCAGCAGCATCTCCGGGACAGGGGCTCTTAACTATGGCTACACCTTC. It translates to CASSISGTGALNYGYTF.

The chain links TRBV7-2 to TRBJ2-7; 9 bases agree with TRBD1. The CDR3 totals 20 residues. CDR1 is SGHTA, CDR2 FQGNSA, per germline. V trimming: 6 bases; J trimming: 3 bases; junction bases outside the gene matches: 24. The CDR3 DNA follows: TGTGCCAGCAGACCAAAAGGATCGACAGGGGGTTTCGGTCTACTCTACGAGCAGTACTTC. Protein product: CASRPKGSTGGFGLLYEQYF.

This clonotype was seen a handful of times. The V call is TRBV24-1, the J call TRBJ2-7; D is perhaps TRBD2 (5 bases). Germline CDR1 reads KGHDR; CDR2 reads SFDVKD. V gave up 5 bases and J gave up 6 bases, with 19 bases separating them. This CDR3 has 15 amino acids. Here the CDR3 reads CATSAVGKGVVEQYF. The CDR3 bases are TGTGCCACCAGTGCCGTCGGGAAAGGCGTGGTCGAGCAGTACTTC.

This chain links TRBV20-1 with TRBJ2-3; the D is unclear. CDR3 length: 11 amino acids. Germline assignment: CDR1 DFQATT and CDR2 SNEGSKA (reference sequence). V dropped 2 bases and J dropped 2 bases, with 2 bases sitting between them. This CDR3 reads CSARTTDTQYF. Here the CDR3 DNA reads TGCAGTGCTAGAACCACAGATACGCAGTATTTT.

The chain has TRBV19 and TRBJ1-1; D gene uncertain. The ends were cut back, 7 bases at V and 5 bases at J, with 17 bases in the middle. The CDR3 extends over 14 amino acids. The V gene's germline CDR1 is LNHDA and CDR2 SQIVND (reference sequence). CDR3 DNA: TGTGCCAGTACTTCTGGAGGCCTAGGGACTGAAGCTTTCTTT. Amino acids: CASTSGGLGTEAFF. The complete variable domain, with remaining parts taken from reference TRBV19 and TRBJ1-1, reads DGGITQSPKYLFRKEGQNVTLSCEQNLNHDAMYWYRQDPGQGLRLIYYSQIVNDFQKGDIAEGYSVSREKKESFPLTVTSAQKNPTAFYLCASTSGGLGTEAFFGQGTRLTVV.

The chain is built from TRBV11-2 and TRBJ2-7; D not certain. V shed 0 bases and J shed 3 bases, with 6 bases lying between them. The germline CDR1 and CDR2 sequences are SGHAT and FQNNGV. This CDR3 has 13 residues. The CDR3 nucleotides read TGTGCCAGCAGCTTAGATCCGGGCTACGAGCAGTACTTC. As protein: CASSLDPGYEQYF.

The chain carries TRBV7-9 and TRBJ1-5; no reliable D call. CDR1 SEHNR and CDR2 FQNEAQ come from the germline V gene (reference sequence). This CDR3 comprises 12 residues. V was trimmed by 4 bases and J by 4 bases, leaving 5 bases between them. CDR3 sequence reads: CASSSTNQPQHF. In DNA, the CDR3 is TGTGCCAGCAGCTCCACAAATCAGCCCCAGCATTTT.

This rearrangement joins TRBV6-1 to TRBJ1-5, with D possibly being TRBD1 (6 bases). The ends were cut back, 6 bases at V and 2 bases at J, with 14 bases in the middle. Germline lookup yields CDR1 MNHNS and CDR2 SASEGT. This CDR3 is 15 amino acids long. CDR3 protein: CASRKTGTGNQPQHF. In DNA form, the CDR3 reads TGTGCCAGCAGAAAAACAGGGACCGGCAATCAGCCCCAGCATTTT.

This clonotype was counted between two and nine times. The chain is built from TRBV7-9 and TRBJ1-2, with D possibly TRBD1 on 5 matching bases. Trimming removed 4 bases at V and 5 bases at J, with 14 bases between. The CDR3 spans 14 residues. Germline V gene sequence: CDR1 SEHNR, CDR2 FQNEAQ (reference sequence). The CDR3 sequence: CASSSTGVEYGYTF. CDR3 nucleotides: TGTGCCAGCAGCTCCACGGGGGTGGAGTATGGCTACACCTTC.

Notes on this clonotype: The conserved final phenylalanine or tryptophan is absent from the CDR3, which likely points to a read error. The chain carries TRBV30 and TRBJ1-2; the match to TRBD1 covers 8 bases. V was clipped by 2 bases and J by 8 bases; unmatched bases: 10. CDR3 length: 14 residues. CDR1 is GTSNPN and CDR2 is SVGIG in the germline V gene (reference sequence). CDR3 DNA: TGTGCCTGGAGTCCCTTAATTGGGACAGGCGGCTACACCTCC. Its protein is CAWSPLIGTGGYTS.

The genes are TRBV20-1 and TRBJ1-5; no clear D gene. V lost 1 base, J lost 0 bases, and 4 bases lay in between. The CDR3 consists of 13 residues. The V gene's germline CDR1 is DFQATT and CDR2 SNEGSKA (reference sequence). The CDR3 bases are TGCAGTGCTAGAGGCTATAGCAATCAGCCCCAGCATTTT. Its protein is CSARGYSNQPQHF.

The V call is TRBV28, the J call TRBJ1-1; D may be TRBD1 (5 bases). CDR3 length equals 14 residues. V was pared by 8 bases and J by 1 base, with 14 bases between. Germline-derived CDR1 and CDR2 are MDHEN and SYDVKM. The CDR3 here is CASASGRKNTEAFF. The CDR3 DNA reads TGTGCCAGCGCTTCGGGACGGAAGAACACTGAAGCTTTCTTT.

This clonotype was picked up a small number of times. The chain links TRBV6-5 to TRBJ2-7; 12 bases map to TRBD1. With V trimmed by 4 bases and J by 3 bases, 13 bases remained unmatched. Per the germline V gene, CDR1 is MNHEY and CDR2 is SVGAGI. This CDR3 has 18 amino acids. The CDR3 DNA follows: TGTGCCAGCAGTTCCGGGACAGGGGGCGCGGGGGGGTTCTACGAGCAGTACTTC. Its translation is CASSSGTGGAGGFYEQYF.

As to this clonotype: Relative to the germline gene, one junction end is altered; a read error may explain this. The rearrangement links TRBV19 to TRBJ1-4; no clear D. This CDR3 has 14 amino acids. Looked up from germline, CDR1 is LNHDA and CDR2 is SQIVND (reference sequence). The chain's CDR3 is CASRIGRTGEKLFF. CDR3 coding DNA: TGTGCCAGTAGAATAGGCCGAACGGGCGAAAAACTGTTTTTT.

This chain joins TRBV10-3 and TRBJ2-7; TRBD2 aligns across 9 bases. The germline V gene has CDR1 ENHRY and CDR2 SYGVKD. The CDR3 spans 14 residues. The V gene end was trimmed by 6 bases and the J gene end by 0 bases; junction bases not matched to a gene: 3. In DNA, the CDR3 is TGTGCCATCAGAGCGGGGGGAAGCTCCTACGAGCAGTACTTC. This sequence encodes CAIRAGGSSYEQYF.

This clonotype was seen only a few times. The chain is built from TRBV7-9 and TRBJ2-2, with TRBD2 as a possible D gene (7 bases). Germline CDR1 reads SEHNR; CDR2 reads FQNEAQ (reference sequence). This CDR3 has 16 amino acids. Trimming left V 5 bases short and J 6 bases short, with 19 bases between. The DNA of the CDR3 is TGTGCCAGCAGCGCTGGGGGGGGGCGCGTATCCGGGGAGCTGTTTTTT. Translating it yields CASSAGGGRVSGELFF.

The rearrangement links TRBV24-1 to TRBJ2-7, with 8 bases identical to TRBD1. Per germline, CDR1 KGHDR and CDR2 SFDVKD. Unmatched junction bases numbered 4, after V lost 7 bases and J lost 6 bases. CDR3 length equals 12 residues. The CDR3 loop reads CATRGQVGEQYF. The CDR3 bases are TGTGCCACCAGGGGACAGGTGGGCGAGCAGTACTTC.

The chain joins TRBV20-1 to TRBJ2-1; tentatively, D is TRBD2 (6 bases). This CDR3 comprises 14 residues. V lost 8 bases and J 0 bases, leaving 14 bases between the germline ends. In germline, CDR1 is DFQATT, CDR2 SNEGSKA (reference sequence). CDR3 coding DNA: TGCAGTCCTCTGGGGAGGAACTCCTACAATGAGCAGTTCTTC. Translating it yields CSPLGRNSYNEQFF.

This clonotype was seen a few times. The chain carries TRBV20-1 and TRBJ2-3, with TRBD2 identical over 9 bases. Looked up from germline, CDR1 is DFQATT and CDR2 is SNEGSKA (reference sequence). J gave up 1 base and V 5 bases, and 4 bases lay outside the gene matches. The CDR3 is 14 residues long. CDR3 DNA: TGCAGTGCTGGGGGACTAGCAGGCACAGATACGCAGTATTTT. It is translated as CSAGGLAGTDTQYF.

This sequence joins TRBV29-1 and TRBJ2-5, with a weak D call TRBD1 (5 bases). Germline assignment: CDR1 SQVTM and CDR2 ANQGSEA. The CDR3 has 11 residues. V lost 5 bases to trimming and J lost 4 bases, with 8 bases between them. The CDR3 loop reads CSVSQGETQYF. Written as DNA, the CDR3 is TGCAGCGTTTCTCAGGGAGAGACCCAGTACTTC.

The chain uses TRBV20-1 and TRBJ1-1; perhaps TRBD1 as D (6 bases). Germline V CDR1 and CDR2: DFQATT, SNEGSKA (reference sequence). CDR3 length: 11 amino acids. Between the trimmed V and J ends, which lost 3 bases and 11 bases, there was a span of 13 bases. In nucleotides, the CDR3 is TGCAGTGCTAGTTCGTCGGGGGGCGCTTTCTTT. It yields the protein CSASSSGGAFF.